This T cell receptor (beta chain) was observed in a study of T cell repertoires in cytomegalovirus infection. Regarding the study as a whole: Within the response measured ex vivo, HLA-C-restricted CMV-specific TCR beta clonotypes were dominant.

This clonotype was seen at least ten times. Its antigen is still unknown. The germline gives CDR1 SQVTM, CDR2 ANQGSEA. The CDR3 runs 11 residues. The V end lost 7 bases, the J end lost 8 bases, and 14 bases lay between the germline ends. One entry per CDR3 protein results from TCRdb running MiXCR on the reads. The sample has approximately 500,000 distinct CDR3 sequences; about 10% are singletons. This clonotype originated in a human donor in good health (CMV status not recorded). Some clones in this sample may be carry-over from other donors' samples. Sequenced: PBMCs. V gene TRBV29-1 combines with J gene TRBJ1-2; a weak D match, TRBD1 (6 bases). CDR3 region: CSATGSYGYTF. The CDR3 DNA reads as TGCAGCGCTACAGGGAGTTACGGCTACACCTTC.